This TCR beta chain is drawn from a study of blood T cell repertoires in COVID-19. At the level of the study: Researchers got acute and convalescent COVID-19 samples from the United States, Italy and Spain. Sample material is recorded as cDNA or gDNA derived from T cells, B-cell-depleted T cells, or PBMCs.

How the authors handled the data: For nucleated cells, counts were estimated from reference gene primer amplification. The protocol was immunoSEQ multiplex PCR, while the TCRdb copy is restricted to in-frame clones and leaves out a portion. The V and J calls and the clone size are those of that table, but D and trimming were determined from the DNA. The sample has around 95,000 clones, roughly 84% seen once. The germline V gene has CDR1 SGHRS and CDR2 YFSETQ. The V end was cut by 4 bases, the J end by 3 bases, with 16 bases between. The CDR3 is made up of 15 amino acids. The sample consisted of peripheral blood. This sequence joins TRBV5-1 and TRBJ1-1; D possibly corresponds to TRBD1 (6 bases). This TCR came from a man aged 25-45 years in a cohort sampled during active COVID-19. CDR3 sequence (DNA): TGCGCCAGCAGCCCAAAGACAGGCGGATACACTGAAGCTTTCTTT. Translated, it gives CASSPKTGGYTEAFF. The full variable domain, its missing parts supplied by reference TRBV5-1 and TRBJ1-1, is KAGVTQTPRYLIKTRGQQVTLSCSPISGHRSVSWYQQTPGQGLQFLFEYFSETQRNKGNFPGRFSGRQFSNSRSEMNVSTLELGDSALYLCASSPKTGGYTEAFFGQGTRLTVV.